These T cell receptor beta chains were read from a single sample in a study of shared clonotypes between healthy human individuals. The protocol was immunoSEQ multiplex PCR, while the TCRdb copy is restricted to in-frame clones and leaves out a portion. The sample gives fewer than 1.6 million clones, approximately 98.5% of which show up once; under 0.45% is in the top ten. Sequencing input: naive CD4+ T cells sorted from blood. These receptors were taken from a man younger than 40 in good health. Both conserved end residues are part of each CDR3. The D gene is left open where the match is weak. A row's size may be missing; if present it is once, few, many or a size class.

d_gene	abundance	v_gene	j_gene	CDR3nt	CDR3aa
NA	NA	TRBV11-3	TRBJ2-7	TGTGCCAGCAGCTTGGGCAGAAACTACGAGCAGTACTTC	CASSLGRNYEQYF
NA	NA	TRBV28	TRBJ1-5	TGTGCCAGCAGTTTAGGCCGGGCGTGGGTGGATCAGCCCCAGCATTTT	CASSLGRAWVDQPQHF
NA	NA	TRBV7-9	TRBJ2-1	TGTGCCAGCAGCATCGGGACTCCGAACAATGAGCAGTTCTTC	CASSIGTPNNEQFF
TRBD1	NA	TRBV28	TRBJ1-2	TGTGCCAGCACTTGGACAGGGCGGCAAGTAGGCCATGGCTACACCTTC	CASTWTGRQVGHGYTF
NA	NA	TRBV6-6	TRBJ2-2	TGTGCCAGCAGTTACTCGAAACTCGCCTCGGCCGGGGAGCTGTTTTTT	CASSYSKLASAGELFF
TRBD2	NA	TRBV4-2	TRBJ2-5	TGTGCCAGCAGCCAAGGGGGAAGCGGGAGGGCCCCAGAGACCCAGTACTTC	CASSQGGSGRAPETQYF
NA	NA	TRBV5-1	TRBJ2-5	TGCGCCAGCAGCTTTTTGACCAACCAAGAGACCCAGTACTTC	CASSFLTNQETQYF
TRBD1	NA	TRBV28	TRBJ2-5	TGTGCCAGCAGAGTTTGGAGAGGACAGGGTACCGAAGAGACCCAGTACTTC	CASRVWRGQGTEETQYF
NA	NA	TRBV19	TRBJ2-2	TGTGCCAGCCGGAAGACGACCCCTCGGGACACCGGGGAGCTGTTTTTT	CASRKTTPRDTGELFF
NA	NA	TRBV5-1	TRBJ1-1	TGCGCCAGCAGCTTGGCTTGGACACCGAACACTGAAGCTTTCTTT	CASSLAWTPNTEAFF
TRBD2	NA	TRBV7-6	TRBJ2-2	TGTGCCAGCGGGGCCCTCTTAGCGGGAGGACACACCGGGGAGCTGTTTTTT	CASGALLAGGHTGELFF
NA	NA	TRBV19	TRBJ1-5	TGTGCCAGTAGCCTTTTAAGAACGGGGGAGCCCCAGCATTTT	CASSLLRTGEPQHF
NA	NA	TRBV5-6	TRBJ2-7	TGTGCCAGCAGCTTGAATCGTCTTCGCGGGGAGCAGTACTTC	CASSLNRLRGEQYF
NA	NA	TRBV6-5	TRBJ1-3	TGTGCCAGCAGACCTACCGGCTCTGGAAACACCATATATTTT	CASRPTGSGNTIYF
TRBD1	NA	TRBV2	TRBJ2-5	TGTGCCAGCAGCAGGGACAGGACACAAGAGACCCAGTACTTC	CASSRDRTQETQYF
NA	NA	TRBV6-1	TRBJ2-2	TGTGCCAGTGGGTTGGGGGTTAACACCGGGGAGCTGTTTTTT	CASGLGVNTGELFF
NA	NA	TRBV28	TRBJ2-2	TGTGCCAGCAGTTTATTAGGGGGTTGGGAGCTGTTTTTT	CASSLLGGWELFF
NA	NA	TRBV2	TRBJ2-7	TGTGCCAGCAGTGAATTGGGGGACATTTCCTACGAGCAGTACTTC	CASSELGDISYEQYF
TRBD2	NA	TRBV10-3	TRBJ2-7	TGTGCCATCAGTGATGTTCTAGGGAGGGCCAACGAGCAGTACTTC	CAISDVLGRANEQYF
NA	NA	TRBV11-2	TRBJ2-1	TGTGCCAGCAGCAAAGAGGGCCAAAATGAGCAGTTCTTC	CASSKEGQNEQFF
NA	once	TRBV19	TRBJ1-2	TGTGCCAGCCAGTCGACAGGAGGCACCTATGGCTACACCTTC	CASQSTGGTYGYTF
TRBD2	NA	TRBV4-2	TRBJ2-1	TGTGCCAGCAGCCAAAGGGCTAGCGGGAGTGCGTACAATGAGCAGTTCTTC	CASSQRASGSAYNEQFF
NA	NA	TRBV6-5	TRBJ1-2	TGTGCCAGCAGCCCGATCGGACCGAACTATGGCTACACCTTC	CASSPIGPNYGYTF
TRBD2	once	TRBV18	TRBJ2-2	TGTGCCAGCTCACCACGGACTAGCGGGAGTGTTACCGGGGAGCTGTTTTTT	CASSPRTSGSVTGELFF
NA	NA	TRBV28	TRBJ1-1	TGTGCCAGCAGCCCCCCCGGGAGCCCTGAAGCTTTCTTT	CASSPPGSPEAFF
NA	NA	TRBV6-6	TRBJ2-1	TGTGCCAGCAGTTCGCAGGGCAGCTCCTACAATGAGCAGTTCTTC	CASSSQGSSYNEQFF
NA	NA	TRBV7-9	TRBJ2-7	TGTGCCAGCAGCTTAGTACGTCAGGGTCCCCGCGAGCAGTACTTC	CASSLVRQGPREQYF
NA	NA	TRBV27	TRBJ2-1	TGTGCCAGCAGTCCCGACGTGGGGGCCTACAATGAGCAGTTCTTC	CASSPDVGAYNEQFF
NA	NA	TRBV14	TRBJ2-2	TGTGCCAGCAGCCAATTACAGGGCCCGAACACCGGGGAGCTGTTTTTT	CASSQLQGPNTGELFF
NA	NA	TRBV6-1	TRBJ2-3	TGTGCCAGCAGGCAGGGATGGGGTACAGATACGCAGTATTTT	CASRQGWGTDTQYF
NA	NA	TRBV7-2	TRBJ1-4	TGTGCCAGCAGCCGTCAGGGCCGTGGGGAAAAACTGTTTTTT	CASSRQGRGEKLFF
TRBD2	NA	TRBV7-6	TRBJ2-5	TGTGCCAGCAGCTTAGCGCCGCGGAGCAACAAAGCGGGAGGTAACCAAGAGACCCAGTACTTC	CASSLAPRSNKAGGNQETQYF
NA	NA	TRBV28	TRBJ1-4	TGTGCCAGCAGACTACAGGGAGGAAACGAAAAACTGTTTTTT	CASRLQGGNEKLFF
NA	NA	TRBV7-9	TRBJ2-2	TGTGCCAGCAGCCTAAAGGCAGGGCCTTCGAACACCGGGGAGCTGTTTTTT	CASSLKAGPSNTGELFF
NA	NA	TRBV18	TRBJ2-3	TGTGCCAGCTCACCAGAAGGATTGGTTGCAGATACGCAGTATTTT	CASSPEGLVADTQYF
TRBD2	NA	TRBV7-2	TRBJ2-2	TGTGCCAGCAGCAATAGCGGGAGAATCGGGGCCGGGGAGCTGTTTTTT	CASSNSGRIGAGELFF
NA	NA	TRBV7-9	TRBJ1-5	TGTGCCAGCAGCTTAGAACCGGATCAGCCCCAGCATTTT	CASSLEPDQPQHF
NA	NA	TRBV14	TRBJ2-7	TGTGCCAGCAGCTCCCGGGACTCCTCCTACGAGCAGTACTTC	CASSSRDSSYEQYF
TRBD1	NA	TRBV7-2	TRBJ2-7	TGTGCCAGCAGCCATTCCCGGGACAGCTCCTACGAGCAGTACTTC	CASSHSRDSSYEQYF
TRBD2	NA	TRBV4-1	TRBJ2-7	TGCGCCAGCAGCCAAGGCCTAGCGGGAGTAGGGTACGAGCAGTACTTC	CASSQGLAGVGYEQYF
NA	NA	TRBV6-4	TRBJ2-3	TGTGCCAGCAGTGGTGGTGGTGCAGATACGCAGTATTTT	CASSGGGADTQYF
TRBD2	NA	TRBV19	TRBJ2-7	TGTGCCAGACCCCTACTAGCGTTTAGCTCCTACGAGCAGTACTTC	CARPLLAFSSYEQYF
NA	NA	TRBV2	TRBJ2-6	TGTGCCAGCAGTAGACTGTCCTCTGGGGCCAACGTCCTGACTTTC	CASSRLSSGANVLTF
NA	NA	TRBV4-1	TRBJ1-5	TGCGCCAGCAGCCAATTAGGGGGAGCTTCTCAGCCCCAGCATTTT	CASSQLGGASQPQHF
NA	NA	TRBV28	TRBJ1-1	TGTGCCAGCAGTTTATTCGGGTACACTGAAGCTTTCTTT	CASSLFGYTEAFF
TRBD1	NA	TRBV6-1	TRBJ1-1	TGTGCCAGCAGTGTAGTGGACAGGGGGCGGAACACTGAAGCTTTCTTT	CASSVVDRGRNTEAFF
TRBD2	NA	TRBV29-1	TRBJ2-7	TGCAGCGCTCTAAGCGGGGGTTACGAGCAGTACTTC	CSALSGGYEQYF
TRBD2	NA	TRBV5-1	TRBJ2-7	TGCGCCAGCAGCTTTACTAGCGGGAAGAGCTACGAGCAGTACTTC	CASSFTSGKSYEQYF
NA	NA	TRBV5-4	TRBJ2-1	TGTGCCAGCAGCTCCAGGAGCTCCTACAATGAGCAGTTCTTC	CASSSRSSYNEQFF
TRBD2	NA	TRBV15	TRBJ2-1	TGTGCCACCAGGGGCCTAGCGGGAGTAAATGAGCAGTTCTTC	CATRGLAGVNEQFF
TRBD2	NA	TRBV11-2	TRBJ2-1	TGTGCCAGCAGCACCCGACCCCCAACTAGCGGGAGGGCCAATGAGCAGTTCTTC	CASSTRPPTSGRANEQFF
TRBD1	NA	TRBV5-1	TRBJ2-1	TGCGCCAGCAGCCAGGACAGGGTCTACAATGAGCAGTTCTTC	CASSQDRVYNEQFF
NA	NA	TRBV30	TRBJ1-1	TGTGCCTGGAGTCCCCCACGGAACACTGAAGCTTTCTTT	CAWSPPRNTEAFF
NA	NA	TRBV28	TRBJ2-2	TGTGCCAGCAGTTTTTCGACCGGGGAGCTGTTTTTT	CASSFSTGELFF
TRBD2	NA	TRBV7-9	TRBJ2-5	TGTGCCAGCAGGGGACTAGCGAACCAAGAGACCCAGTACTTC	CASRGLANQETQYF
NA	NA	TRBV27	TRBJ1-5	TGTGCCAGCAGCCGAACCCCGGACAGATTTCAGCCCCAGCATTTT	CASSRTPDRFQPQHF
NA	once	TRBV28	TRBJ1-5	TGTGCCAGCAGTTTACTCGGACGGGTGTATCAGCCCCAGCATTTT	CASSLLGRVYQPQHF
NA	NA	TRBV7-8	TRBJ2-7	TGTGCCAGCAGCCAGACCCGCTCCTCCTACGAGCAGTACTTC	CASSQTRSSYEQYF
NA	NA	TRBV28	TRBJ1-5	TGTGCCAGCAGTGAGAGCAATCAGCCCCAGCATTTT	CASSESNQPQHF
NA	NA	TRBV5-6	TRBJ2-1	TGTGCCAGCAGCTGGGGGAGCAATGAGCAGTTCTTC	CASSWGSNEQFF